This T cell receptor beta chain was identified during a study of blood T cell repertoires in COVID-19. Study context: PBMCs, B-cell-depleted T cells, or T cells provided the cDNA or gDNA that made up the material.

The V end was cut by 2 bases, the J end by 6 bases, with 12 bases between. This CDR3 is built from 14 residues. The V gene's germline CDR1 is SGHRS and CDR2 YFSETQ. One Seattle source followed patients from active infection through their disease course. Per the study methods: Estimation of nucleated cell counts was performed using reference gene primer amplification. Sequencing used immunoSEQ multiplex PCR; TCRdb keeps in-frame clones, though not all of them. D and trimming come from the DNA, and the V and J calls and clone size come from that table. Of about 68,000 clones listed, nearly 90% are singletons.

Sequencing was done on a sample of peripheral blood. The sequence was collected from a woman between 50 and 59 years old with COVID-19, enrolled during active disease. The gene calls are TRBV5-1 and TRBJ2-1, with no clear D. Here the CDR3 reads CASSFLSRGNEQFF. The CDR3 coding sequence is TGCGCCAGCAGCTTCTTATCTCGAGGCAATGAGCAGTTCTTC.